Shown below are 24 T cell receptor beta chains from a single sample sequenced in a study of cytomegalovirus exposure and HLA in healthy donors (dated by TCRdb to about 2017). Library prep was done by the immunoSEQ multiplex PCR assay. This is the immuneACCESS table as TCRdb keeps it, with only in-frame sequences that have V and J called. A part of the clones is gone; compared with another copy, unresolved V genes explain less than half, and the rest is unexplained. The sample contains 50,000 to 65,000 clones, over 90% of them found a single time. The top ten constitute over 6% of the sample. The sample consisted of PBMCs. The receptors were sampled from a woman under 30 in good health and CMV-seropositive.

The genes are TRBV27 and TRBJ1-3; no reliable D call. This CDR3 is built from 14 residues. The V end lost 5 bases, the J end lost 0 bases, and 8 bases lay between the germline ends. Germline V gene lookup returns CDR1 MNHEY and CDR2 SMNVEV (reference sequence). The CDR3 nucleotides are TGTGCCAGCAGTCGAACAAGCTCTGGAAACACCATATATTTT. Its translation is CASSRTSSGNTIYF.

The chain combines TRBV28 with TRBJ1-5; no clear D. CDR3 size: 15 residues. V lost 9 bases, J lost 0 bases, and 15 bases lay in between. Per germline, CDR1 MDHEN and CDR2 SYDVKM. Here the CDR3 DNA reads TGTGCCAGTTCGAGGCGGAGTTATAGCAATCAGCCCCAGCATTTT. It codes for CASSRRSYSNQPQHF.

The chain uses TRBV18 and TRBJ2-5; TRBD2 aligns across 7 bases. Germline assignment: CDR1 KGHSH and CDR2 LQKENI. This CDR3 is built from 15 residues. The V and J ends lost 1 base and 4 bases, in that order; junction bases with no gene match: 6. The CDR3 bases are TGTGCCAGCTCACCACGGGGGGGACGGGGAGAGACCCAGTACTTC. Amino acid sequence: CASSPRGGRGETQYF.

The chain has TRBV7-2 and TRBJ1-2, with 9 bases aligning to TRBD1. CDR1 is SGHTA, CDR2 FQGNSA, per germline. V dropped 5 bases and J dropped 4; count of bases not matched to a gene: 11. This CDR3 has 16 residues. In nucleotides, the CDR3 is TGTGCCAGCAGCGTGGGTGGACAGGGGAGGGTCTATGGCTACACCTTC. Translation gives CASSVGGQGRVYGYTF. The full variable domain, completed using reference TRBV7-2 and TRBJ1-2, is GAGVSQSPSNKVTEKGKDVELRCDPISGHTALYWYRQSLGQGLEFLIYFQGNSAPDKSGLPSDRFSAERTGGSVSTLTIQRTQQEDSAVYLCASSVGGQGRVYGYTFGSGTRLTVV.

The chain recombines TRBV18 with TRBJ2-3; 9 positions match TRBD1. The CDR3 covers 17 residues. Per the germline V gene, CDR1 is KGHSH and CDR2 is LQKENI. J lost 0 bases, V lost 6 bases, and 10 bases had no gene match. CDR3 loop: CASSYLGTGQSTDTQYF. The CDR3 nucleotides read TGTGCCAGCTCCTACCTGGGGACAGGGCAGAGCACAGATACGCAGTATTTT.

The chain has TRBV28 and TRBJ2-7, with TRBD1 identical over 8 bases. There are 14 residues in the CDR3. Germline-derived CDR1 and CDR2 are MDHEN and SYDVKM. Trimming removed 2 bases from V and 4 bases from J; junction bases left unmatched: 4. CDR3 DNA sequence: TGTGCCAGCAGTTTAGGACAGGGAGCTTACGAGCAGTACTTC. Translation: CASSLGQGAYEQYF.

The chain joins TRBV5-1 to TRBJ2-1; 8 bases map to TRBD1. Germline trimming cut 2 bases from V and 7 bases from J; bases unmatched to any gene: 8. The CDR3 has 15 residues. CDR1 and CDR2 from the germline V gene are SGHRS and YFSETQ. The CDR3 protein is CASSFRVRQGNEQFF. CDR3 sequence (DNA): TGCGCCAGCAGCTTTAGAGTACGACAGGGGAATGAGCAGTTCTTC.

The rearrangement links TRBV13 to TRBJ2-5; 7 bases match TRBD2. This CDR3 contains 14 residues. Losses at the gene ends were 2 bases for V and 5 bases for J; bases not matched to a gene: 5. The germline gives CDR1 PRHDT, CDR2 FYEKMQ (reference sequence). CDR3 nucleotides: TGTGCCAGCAGCTTATTAACTAGCGTCGAGACCCAGTACTTC. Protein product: CASSLLTSVETQYF.

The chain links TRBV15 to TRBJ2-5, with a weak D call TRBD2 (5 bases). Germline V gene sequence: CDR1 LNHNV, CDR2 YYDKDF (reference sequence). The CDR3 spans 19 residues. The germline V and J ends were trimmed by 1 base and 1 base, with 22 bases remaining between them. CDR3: CATSRAGPALASLQETQYF. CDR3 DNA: TGTGCCACCAGCAGAGCCGGGCCGGCCTTAGCGTCCCTCCAAGAGACCCAGTACTTC.

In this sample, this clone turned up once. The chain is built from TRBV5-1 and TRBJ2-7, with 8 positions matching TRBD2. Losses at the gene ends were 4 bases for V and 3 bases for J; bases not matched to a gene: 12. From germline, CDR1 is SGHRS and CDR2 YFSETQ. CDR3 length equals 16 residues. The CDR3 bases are TGCGCCAGCAGCCCGAAAGGGATAGCGGGAATCTACGAGCAGTACTTC. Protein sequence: CASSPKGIAGIYEQYF. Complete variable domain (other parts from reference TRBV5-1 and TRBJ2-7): KAGVTQTPRYLIKTRGQQVTLSCSPISGHRSVSWYQQTPGQGLQFLFEYFSETQRNKGNFPGRFSGRQFSNSRSEMNVSTLELGDSALYLCASSPKGIAGIYEQYFGPGTRLTVT.

As DNA, the CDR3 is TGTGCCAGCAGTGGACAGGGGCACACAGATACGCAGTATTTT. Its translation is CASSGQGHTDTQYF. V usage is TRBV6-1 and J usage is TRBJ2-3; 8 bases line up with TRBD1. Germline CDR1 and CDR2: MNHNS and SASEGT. The junction had 2 bases not matched to a gene; V was cut back by 4 bases and J by 2 bases. This CDR3 is 14 amino acids long.

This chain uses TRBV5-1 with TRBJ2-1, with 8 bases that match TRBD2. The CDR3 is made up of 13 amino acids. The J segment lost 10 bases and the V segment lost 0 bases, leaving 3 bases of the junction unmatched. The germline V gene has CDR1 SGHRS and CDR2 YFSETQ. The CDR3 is CASSLGSGEEQFF. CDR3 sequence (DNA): TGCGCCAGCAGCTTGGGTAGCGGGGAAGAGCAGTTCTTC.

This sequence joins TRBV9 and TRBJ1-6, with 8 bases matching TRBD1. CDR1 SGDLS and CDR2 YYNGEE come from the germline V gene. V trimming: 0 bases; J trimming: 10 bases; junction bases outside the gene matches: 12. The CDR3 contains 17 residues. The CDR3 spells CASSVGGGGQGHSPLHF. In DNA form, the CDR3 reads TGTGCCAGCAGCGTAGGGGGGGGAGGACAGGGCCACTCACCCCTCCACTTT.

Written as DNA, the CDR3 is TGCGCCAGCAGCTTGTTGACACCCGGGGGGACTGAAGCTTTCTTT. It encodes CASSLLTPGGTEAFF. V gene TRBV5-1 combines with J gene TRBJ1-1; tentative D call: TRBD1 (5 bases). V lost 1 base and J 5 bases, leaving 15 bases between the germline ends. The CDR3 covers 15 residues. CDR1 SGHRS and CDR2 YFSETQ come from the germline V gene.

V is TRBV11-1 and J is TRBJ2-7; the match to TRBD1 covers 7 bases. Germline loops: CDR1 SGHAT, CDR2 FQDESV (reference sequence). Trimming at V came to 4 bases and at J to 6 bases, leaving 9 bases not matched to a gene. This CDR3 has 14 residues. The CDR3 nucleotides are TGTGCCAGCAGCTCCCTGACAGGGTCGGTCGAGCAGTACTTC. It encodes CASSSLTGSVEQYF.

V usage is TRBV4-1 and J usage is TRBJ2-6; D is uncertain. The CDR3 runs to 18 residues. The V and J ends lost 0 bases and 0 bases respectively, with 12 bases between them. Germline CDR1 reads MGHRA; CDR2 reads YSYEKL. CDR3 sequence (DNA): TGCGCCAGCAGCCAAGATTGGGCAGTGGGCTCTGGGGCCAACGTCCTGACTTTC. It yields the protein CASSQDWAVGSGANVLTF.

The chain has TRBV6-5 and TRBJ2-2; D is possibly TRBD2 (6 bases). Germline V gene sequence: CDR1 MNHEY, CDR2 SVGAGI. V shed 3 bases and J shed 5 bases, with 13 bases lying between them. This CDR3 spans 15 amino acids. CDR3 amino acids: CASSYPGGRTGELFF. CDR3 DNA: TGTGCCAGCAGTTATCCCGGGGGTCGGACCGGGGAGCTGTTTTTT.

The CDR3 here is CASREETVLNEQFF. The CDR3 region has the DNA TGTGCCAGTCGGGAGGAGACAGTTCTTAATGAGCAGTTCTTC. The rearrangement links TRBV28 to TRBJ2-1, with TRBD2 identical over 7 bases. This CDR3 comprises 14 residues. V gave up 9 bases and J gave up 7 bases; unmatched junction bases: 12. Germline lookup yields CDR1 MDHEN and CDR2 SYDVKM.

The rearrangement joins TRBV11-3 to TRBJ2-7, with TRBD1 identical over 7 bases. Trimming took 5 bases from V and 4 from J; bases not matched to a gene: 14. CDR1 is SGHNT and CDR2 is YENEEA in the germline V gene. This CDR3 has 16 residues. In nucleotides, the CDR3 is TGTGCCAGCAGCCATCCCGACAGGGCTAAGGAGTACGAGCAGTACTTC. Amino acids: CASSHPDRAKEYEQYF.

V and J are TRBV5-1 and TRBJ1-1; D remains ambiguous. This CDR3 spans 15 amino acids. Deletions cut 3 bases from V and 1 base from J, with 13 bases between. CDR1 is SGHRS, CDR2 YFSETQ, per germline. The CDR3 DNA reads TGCGCCAGCAGCTCCCTAGGCGAGGAGAACACTGAAGCTTTCTTT. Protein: CASSSLGEENTEAFF.

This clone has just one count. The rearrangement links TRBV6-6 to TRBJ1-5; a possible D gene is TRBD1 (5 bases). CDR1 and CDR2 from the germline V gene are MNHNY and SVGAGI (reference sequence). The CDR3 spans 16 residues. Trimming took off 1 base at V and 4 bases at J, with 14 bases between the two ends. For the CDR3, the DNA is TGTGCCAGCAGTTACTTGCTGGCGCAGGGTAATCAGCCCCAGCATTTT. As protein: CASSYLLAQGNQPQHF.

CDR3 coding DNA: TGTGCCTGGATGGTTAGGGGGAATGAAAAACTGTTTTTT. Translation: CAWMVRGNEKLFF. The gene calls are TRBV30 and TRBJ1-4, with a tentative D call TRBD1 (6 bases). Germline lookup yields CDR1 GTSNPN and CDR2 SVGIG (reference sequence). The V end lost 4 bases, the J end lost 5 bases, and 11 bases lay between the germline ends. The CDR3 runs 13 residues.

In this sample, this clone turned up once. The CDR3 DNA follows: TGTGCCAGCAGCTTCTCCTCCAGCGAGCGGACCTTC. It specifies CASSFSSSERTF. The chain employs TRBV7-2 and TRBJ1-2; D is unresolved. This CDR3 is built from 12 residues. Trimming pared 3 bases from V and 14 bases from J, leaving 16 bases between. CDR1 and CDR2 from the germline V gene are SGHTA and FQGNSA.

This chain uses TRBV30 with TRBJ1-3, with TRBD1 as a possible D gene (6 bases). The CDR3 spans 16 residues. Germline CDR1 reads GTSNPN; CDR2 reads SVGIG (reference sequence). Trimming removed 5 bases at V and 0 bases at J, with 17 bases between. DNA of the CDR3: TGTGCCTGGGAACCGGGACACGCGAACTCTGGAAACACCATATATTTT. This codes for CAWEPGHANSGNTIYF.